This is a list of T cell receptor beta chains from one sample in a study of regulatory T cells in long-lasting Graves disease. TCRdb fed the multiplex PCR reads into MiXCR, producing one record per CDR3 protein. The sample contains some 340,000 distinct CDR3 sequences, around 11% of which appear only once. The sample also formed part of further work on T cells in Graves' hyperthyroidism and ophthalmopathy.

The sequences come from peripheral blood mononuclear cells (PBMCs), collected at new diagnosis, from a patient treated with antithyroid drugs. All receptors come from a woman younger than 35 with Graves disease. Both conserved end residues are trimmed from each CDR3.

V gene	J gene	CDR3 protein
TRBV7-3	TRBJ2-3	ASSLKGGSTDTQY
TRBV6-1	TRBJ1-3	ASSNQGPNSGNTIY
TRBV5-1	TRBJ2-1	ASSLGGTGVWNEQF
TRBV13	TRBJ2-1	ASSPGTLKGEQF
TRBV5-1	TRBJ2-3	ASSLGLRGIGSTDTQY
TRBV5-1	TRBJ1-1	ASSDWATTEAF
TRBV11-3	TRBJ1-2	ASSLWRTDRFYGYT
TRBV20-1	TRBJ2-5	SARVMDRSG
TRBV19	TRBJ1-4	ASSVHGAGNEKLF
TRBV6-2/TRBV6-3	TRBJ1-1	ASSYYGTANTEAF
TRBV15	TRBJ2-3	ATSSGRATDTQY
TRBV28	TRBJ2-3	ATQSYTDTQY
TRBV20-1	TRBJ1-6	SAREGRGSNSPLH
TRBV28	TRBJ2-6	ASRQGQGLSGANVLT
TRBV27	TRBJ2-1	ASSPASHNEQF
TRBV20-1	TRBJ1-1	SARGTLGGGTEAF
TRBV10-3	TRBJ2-5	AISDQRGGKETQY
TRBV14	TRBJ2-1	ASSQVAGAYNEQF
TRBV12-3/TRBV12-4	TRBJ1-5	ASSWGGTSWPQH
TRBV27	TRBJ2-1	ASSLSASGPYNEQF
TRBV7-3	TRBJ2-3	ASSLSKWNTQY
TRBV6-2/TRBV6-3	TRBJ2-1	ASSLSPSYNEQF
TRBV6-1	TRBJ1-5	ASNRVIRQPQH
TRBV19	TRBJ1-5	ASSRSGTREFYQPQH
TRBV10-2	TRBJ2-1	ASSWTSGRSDEQF
TRBV11-2	TRBJ2-7	ASSLEGGVGRQY
TRBV18	TRBJ2-1	ASSPPGTSGFNEQF
TRBV3-1	TRBJ1-5	ASSQVYSSNQPQH
TRBV15	TRBJ1-1	ATSRAGFAEAF
TRBV4-3	TRBJ2-1	ASSQGAGESYNEQF
TRBV28	TRBJ1-1	ASALYLNTEAF
TRBV6-5	TRBJ1-2	ASSYVGFSLANYGYT
TRBV19	TRBJ2-1	ASRGDLAGVSDGDEQF
TRBV27	TRBJ2-5	ASSWFLVLATEFAGTQY
TRBV25-1	TRBJ1-4	ASSEGVEKLF
TRBV4-1	TRBJ1-5	ASSQEGGGGQPQH
TRBV7-2	TRBJ2-7	ASSLLGVYYEQY
TRBV27	TRBJ2-5	ASSPDGASGRRGQETQY
TRBV28	TRBJ2-7	ATAPPVGEQY
TRBV11-2	TRBJ1-2	ASSLDGDSWSGYT
TRBV7-2	TRBJ1-6	ASSGGAYSPLH
TRBV7-9	.	ASSWARYEQY